These 10 T cell receptor beta chains came from one sample sequenced in a study of metastatic and nonmetastatic thyroid tumors (dated by TCRdb to between 2020 and 2021). The library came from PCR. For sequencing, an Illumina HiSeq 4000 was employed. TCRdb reprocessed the public reads (quality trimming at Q25 with fastp, clone calling with MiXCR) and kept in-frame beta chains. The sample records 45,000 to 60,000 clones, approximately 15% of which are singletons. The leading ten clones occupy almost 3% of the sample. No patient had received any treatment before thyroid surgery. Sequenced input: blood. The receptors were sampled from a female donor with papillary thyroid cancer or a benign thyroid nodule (not recorded which). Some clones in this sample may be carry-over from other donors' samples.

There are many counts of this clone. The V gene is TRBV30, the J gene TRBJ2-5; the D is unclear. The ends were cut back, 2 bases at V and 7 bases at J, with 11 bases in the middle. The V gene's germline CDR1 is GTSNPN and CDR2 SVGIG (reference sequence). The CDR3 consists of 12 residues. The CDR3 protein is CAWSTPLGTQYF. The CDR3 DNA follows: TGTGCCTGGAGTACCCCCTTAGGGACCCAGTACTTC.

Concerning this clone: At one boundary the junction diverges from the germline segment, which might be a read error. Other DNA variants within this sample encode the same CDR3. This chain links TRBV28 with TRBJ2-6, with D possibly TRBD2 on 6 matching bases. Germline values: CDR1 MDHEN, CDR2 SYDVKM. CDR3 length equals 16 residues. The CDR3 loop is CASSLYGDSGANVLTF. The CDR3 DNA reads TGTGCCAGCAGTTTATATGGGGACTCTGGTGCCAACGTCCTTACTTTC.

This clone was seen repeatedly, ten times or more. V gene TRBV28 combines with J gene TRBJ2-1; 8 bases line up with TRBD2. V trimming: 5 bases; J trimming: 7 bases; junction bases outside the gene matches: 10. The CDR3 contains 15 residues. Germline lookup yields CDR1 MDHEN and CDR2 SYDVKM. The CDR3 protein is CASSAPGLDPNEQFF. In DNA, the CDR3 is TGTGCCAGCAGTGCCCCGGGACTAGACCCTAATGAGCAGTTCTTC. Based on the CDR3 plus reference TRBV28 and TRBJ2-1, the full variable domain is DVKVTQSSRYLVKRTGEKVFLECVQDMDHENMFWYRQDPGLGLRLIYFSYDVKMKEKGDIPEGYSVSREKKERFSLILESASTNQTSMYLCASSAPGLDPNEQFFGPGTRLTVL.

This clone was found many times. V and J are TRBV19 and TRBJ1-5; 11 nucleotides agree with TRBD1. The CDR3 loop spans 14 amino acids. CDR1 is LNHDA and CDR2 is SQIVND in the germline V gene (reference sequence). J lost 8 bases, V lost 5 bases, and 5 bases had no gene match. CDR3 coding DNA: TGTGCCAGTAGTCGGGACAGGGGGGATAAGCCCCAGCATTTT. Translation gives CASSRDRGDKPQHF. The whole variable domain, remainder taken from reference TRBV19 and TRBJ1-5, is DGGITQSPKYLFRKEGQNVTLSCEQNLNHDAMYWYRQDPGQGLRLIYYSQIVNDFQKGDIAEGYSVSREKKESFPLTVTSAQKNPTAFYLCASSRDRGDKPQHFGDGTRLSIL.

This clone has at least ten counts. This rearrangement joins TRBV19 to TRBJ2-2; D perhaps matches TRBD2 (6 bases). The CDR3 runs to 15 residues. Trimming pared 6 bases from V and 1 base from J, leaving 12 bases between. The germline CDR1 and CDR2 sequences are LNHDA and SQIVND (reference sequence). The CDR3 region is CASRRDFMNTGELFF. The CDR3 DNA reads TGTGCCAGTAGGAGGGACTTTATGAACACCGGGGAGCTGTTTTTT.

At least ten counts were recorded for this clone. Here the CDR3 DNA reads TGTGCCAGCAGCTTTGGCGGGCAAGAGACCCAGTACTTC. Translating it yields CASSFGGQETQYF. This rearrangement joins TRBV7-9 to TRBJ2-5; tentative D call: TRBD2 (5 bases). Germline lookup yields CDR1 SEHNR and CDR2 FQNEAQ (reference sequence). Trimming stripped 3 bases from V and 2 bases from J, with 7 bases between. This CDR3 is 13 amino acids long.

In this sample, this clone turned up many times. The chain carries TRBV6-1 and TRBJ1-1; D unclear. CDR3 size: 14 residues. Between the trimmed V and J ends, which lost 10 bases and 4 bases, there was a span of 19 bases. Germline values: CDR1 MNHNS, CDR2 SASEGT. CDR3 residues: CATKRGRAGTEAFF. DNA of the CDR3: TGTGCCACCAAAAGAGGGAGGGCGGGCACTGAAGCTTTCTTT.

The table lists this clone with many counts. This sequence joins TRBV6-4 and TRBJ1-1; a possible D gene is TRBD1 (5 bases). Germline-derived CDR1 and CDR2 are MRHNA and SNTAGT. This CDR3 is 13 amino acids long. Trimming took 4 bases from V and 4 from J, leaving 10 bases between them. The CDR3 sequence: CASSARGGTEAFF. CDR3 DNA sequence: TGTGCCAGCAGTGCTCGCGGGGGCACTGAAGCTTTCTTT.

At least ten counts were recorded for this clone. The chain links TRBV20-1 to TRBJ1-3; D is unresolved. Germline loops: CDR1 DFQATT, CDR2 SNEGSKA (reference sequence). The CDR3 consists of 14 residues. V lost 3 bases and J 0 bases, leaving 9 bases between the germline ends. The CDR3 protein is CSASQAVSGNTIYF. The CDR3 nucleotides read TGCAGTGCTAGTCAGGCAGTCTCTGGAAACACCATATATTTT.

This clone was found a few times. This chain links TRBV6-1 with TRBJ2-2, with 7 bases fitting TRBD1. The CDR3 length is 13 residues. The J segment lost 7 bases and the V segment lost 11 bases, leaving 10 bases of the junction unmatched. Germline-derived CDR1 and CDR2 are MNHNS and SASEGT. Here the CDR3 DNA reads TGTGCCGGAGGAACAGGGGCGGACGGGGAGCTGTTTTTT. Encoded protein: CAGGTGADGELFF.